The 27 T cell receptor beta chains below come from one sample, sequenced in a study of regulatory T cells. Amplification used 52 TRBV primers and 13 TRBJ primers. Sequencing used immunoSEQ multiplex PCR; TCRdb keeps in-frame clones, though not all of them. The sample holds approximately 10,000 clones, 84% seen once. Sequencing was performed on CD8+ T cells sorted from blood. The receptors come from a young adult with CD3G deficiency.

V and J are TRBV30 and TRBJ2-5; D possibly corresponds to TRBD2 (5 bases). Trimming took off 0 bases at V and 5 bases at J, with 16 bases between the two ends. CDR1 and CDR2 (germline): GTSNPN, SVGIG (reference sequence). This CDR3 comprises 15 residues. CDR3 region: CAWSVSWELRETQYF. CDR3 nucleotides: TGTGCCTGGAGTGTAAGCTGGGAGCTACGGGAGACCCAGTACTTC.

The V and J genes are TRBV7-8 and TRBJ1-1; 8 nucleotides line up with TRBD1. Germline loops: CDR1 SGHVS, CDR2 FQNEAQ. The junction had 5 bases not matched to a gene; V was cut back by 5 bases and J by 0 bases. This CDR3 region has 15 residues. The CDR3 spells CASSKGQAMNTEAFF. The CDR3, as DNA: TGTGCCAGCAGCAAGGGACAGGCCATGAACACTGAAGCTTTCTTT.

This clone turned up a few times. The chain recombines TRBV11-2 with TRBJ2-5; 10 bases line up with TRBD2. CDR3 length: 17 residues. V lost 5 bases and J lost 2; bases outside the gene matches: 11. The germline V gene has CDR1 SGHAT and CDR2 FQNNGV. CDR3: CASSRLSGRRTQETQYF. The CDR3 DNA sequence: TGTGCCAGCAGCCGACTTAGCGGGAGGCGTACGCAAGAGACCCAGTACTTC.

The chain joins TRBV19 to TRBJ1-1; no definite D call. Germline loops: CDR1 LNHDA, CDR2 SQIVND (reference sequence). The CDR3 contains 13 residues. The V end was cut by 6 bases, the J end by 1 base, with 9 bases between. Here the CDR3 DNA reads TGTGCCAGTAGGGCAGGATCGAACACTGAAGCTTTCTTT. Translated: CASRAGSNTEAFF.

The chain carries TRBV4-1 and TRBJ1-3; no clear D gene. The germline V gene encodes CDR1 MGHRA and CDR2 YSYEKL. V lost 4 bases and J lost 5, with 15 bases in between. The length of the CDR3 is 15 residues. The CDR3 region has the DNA TGCGCCAGCAGCCCGGATAATGGGCTCAGAAACACCATATATTTT. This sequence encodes CASSPDNGLRNTIYF.

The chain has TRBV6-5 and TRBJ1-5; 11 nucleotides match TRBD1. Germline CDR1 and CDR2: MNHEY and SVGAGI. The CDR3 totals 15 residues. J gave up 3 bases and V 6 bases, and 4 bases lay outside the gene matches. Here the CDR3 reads CASRRDRGDNQPQHF. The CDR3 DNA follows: TGTGCCAGCAGGAGGGACAGGGGGGACAATCAGCCCCAGCATTTT.

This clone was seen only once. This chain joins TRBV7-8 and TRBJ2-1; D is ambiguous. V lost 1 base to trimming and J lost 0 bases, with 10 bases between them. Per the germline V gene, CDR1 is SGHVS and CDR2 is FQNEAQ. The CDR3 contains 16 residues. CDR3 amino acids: CASSLDGGSSYNEQFF. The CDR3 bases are TGTGCCAGCAGCTTAGATGGCGGTAGCTCCTACAATGAGCAGTTCTTC.

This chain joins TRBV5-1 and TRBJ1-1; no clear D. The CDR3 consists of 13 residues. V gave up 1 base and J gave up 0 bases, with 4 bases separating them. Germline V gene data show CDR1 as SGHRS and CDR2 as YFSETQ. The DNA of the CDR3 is TGCGCCAGCAGCTTGAGTCTGAACACTGAAGCTTTCTTT. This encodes CASSLSLNTEAFF.

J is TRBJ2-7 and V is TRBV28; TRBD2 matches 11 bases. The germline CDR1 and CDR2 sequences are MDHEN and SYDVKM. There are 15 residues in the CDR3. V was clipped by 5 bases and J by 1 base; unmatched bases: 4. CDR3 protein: CASSPLAGGSYEQYF. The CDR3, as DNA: TGTGCCAGCAGTCCCCTAGCGGGAGGTTCCTACGAGCAGTACTTC.

CDR3 DNA sequence: TGTGCCAGCAGCGACCTTAGCGGGAACACCGGGGAGCTGTTTTTT. This codes for CASSDLSGNTGELFF. The chain links TRBV28 to TRBJ2-2; tentative D call: TRBD2 (6 bases). Germline-derived CDR1 and CDR2 are MDHEN and SYDVKM. CDR3 length equals 15 residues. Trimming cost V 6 bases and J 1 base, with 12 bases left between them.

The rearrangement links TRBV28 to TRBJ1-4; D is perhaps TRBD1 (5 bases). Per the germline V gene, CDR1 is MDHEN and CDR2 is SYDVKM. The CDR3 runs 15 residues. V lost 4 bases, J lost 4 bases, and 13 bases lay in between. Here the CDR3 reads CASSYGRGINEKLFF. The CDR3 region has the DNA TGTGCCAGCAGTTACGGGCGGGGGATTAATGAAAAACTGTTTTTT.

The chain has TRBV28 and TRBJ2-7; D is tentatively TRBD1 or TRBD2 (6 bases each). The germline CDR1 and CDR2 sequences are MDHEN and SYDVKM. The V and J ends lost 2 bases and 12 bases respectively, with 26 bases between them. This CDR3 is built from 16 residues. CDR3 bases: TGTGCCAGCAGTTTACCTCGGGGGAGCAGGGGACGGGGTTTGTACTTC. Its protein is CASSLPRGSRGRGLYF.

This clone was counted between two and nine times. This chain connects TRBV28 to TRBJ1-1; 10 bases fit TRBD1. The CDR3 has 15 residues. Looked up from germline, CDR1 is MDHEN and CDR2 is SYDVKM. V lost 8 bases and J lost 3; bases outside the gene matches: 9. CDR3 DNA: TGTGCCAGCGGCGGACAGGGGGAAAAGTACACTGAAGCTTTCTTT. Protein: CASGGQGEKYTEAFF.

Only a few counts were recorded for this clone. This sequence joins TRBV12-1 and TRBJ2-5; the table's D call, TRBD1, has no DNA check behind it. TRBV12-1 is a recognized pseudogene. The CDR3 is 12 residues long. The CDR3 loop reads CASSFQGSTQYF. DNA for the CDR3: TGTGCCAGCAGCTTTCAGGGATCGACCCAGTACTTC.

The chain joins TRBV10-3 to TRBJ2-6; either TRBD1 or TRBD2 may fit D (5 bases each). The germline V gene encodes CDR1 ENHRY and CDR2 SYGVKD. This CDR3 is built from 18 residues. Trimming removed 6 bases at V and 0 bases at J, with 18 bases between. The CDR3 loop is CAIRGVDRVDSGANVLTF. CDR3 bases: TGTGCCATCAGGGGAGTCGACAGAGTGGACTCTGGGGCCAACGTCCTGACTTTC.

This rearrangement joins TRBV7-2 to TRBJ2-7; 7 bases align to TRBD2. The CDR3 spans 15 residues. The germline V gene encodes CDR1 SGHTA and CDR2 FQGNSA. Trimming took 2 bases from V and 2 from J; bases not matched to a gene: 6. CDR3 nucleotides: TGTGCCAGCAGCTTAAGCCCTGGGGGGGCCTACGAGCAGTACTTC. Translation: CASSLSPGGAYEQYF.

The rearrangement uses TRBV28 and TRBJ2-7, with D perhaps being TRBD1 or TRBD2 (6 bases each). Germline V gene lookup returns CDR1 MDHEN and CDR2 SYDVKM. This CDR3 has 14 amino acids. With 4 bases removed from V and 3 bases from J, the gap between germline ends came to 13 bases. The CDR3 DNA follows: TGTGCCAGCAGTTGGGGGGCGGGGTTCTACGAGCAGTACTTC. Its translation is CASSWGAGFYEQYF.

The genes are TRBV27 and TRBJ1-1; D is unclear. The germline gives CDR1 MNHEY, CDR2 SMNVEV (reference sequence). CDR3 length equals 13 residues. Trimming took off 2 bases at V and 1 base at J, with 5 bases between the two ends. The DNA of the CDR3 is TGTGCCAGCAGTTTACTCGGGAACACTGAAGCTTTCTTT. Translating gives CASSLLGNTEAFF.

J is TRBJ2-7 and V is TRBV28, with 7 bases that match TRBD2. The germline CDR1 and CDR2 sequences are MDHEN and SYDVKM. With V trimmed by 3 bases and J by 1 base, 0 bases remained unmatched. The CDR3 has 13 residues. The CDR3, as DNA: TGTGCCAGCAGTTTTAGCGGGTCCTACGAGCAGTACTTC. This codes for CASSFSGSYEQYF. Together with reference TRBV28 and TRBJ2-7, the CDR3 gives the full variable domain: DVKVTQSSRYLVKRTGEKVFLECVQDMDHENMFWYRQDPGLGLRLIYFSYDVKMKEKGDIPEGYSVSREKKERFSLILESASTNQTSMYLCASSFSGSYEQYFGPGTRLTVT.

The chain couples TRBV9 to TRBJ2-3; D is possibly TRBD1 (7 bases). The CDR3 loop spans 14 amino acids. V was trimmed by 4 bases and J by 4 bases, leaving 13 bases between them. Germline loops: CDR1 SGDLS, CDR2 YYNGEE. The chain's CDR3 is CASSQGGGADTQYF. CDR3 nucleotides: TGTGCCAGCAGCCAAGGAGGGGGCGCAGATACGCAGTATTTT. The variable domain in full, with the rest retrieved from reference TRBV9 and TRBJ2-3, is DSGVTQTPKHLITATGQRVTLRCSPRSGDLSVYWYQQSLDQGLQFLIQYYNGEERAKGNILERFSAQQFPDLHSELNLSSLELGDSALYFCASSQGGGADTQYFGPGTRLTVL.

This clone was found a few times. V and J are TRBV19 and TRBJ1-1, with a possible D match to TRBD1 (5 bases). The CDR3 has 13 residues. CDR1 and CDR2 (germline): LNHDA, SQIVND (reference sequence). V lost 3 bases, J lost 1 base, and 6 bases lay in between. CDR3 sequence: CASSMGRNTEAFF. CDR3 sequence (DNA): TGTGCCAGTAGTATGGGACGGAACACTGAAGCTTTCTTT. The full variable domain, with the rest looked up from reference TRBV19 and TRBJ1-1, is DGGITQSPKYLFRKEGQNVTLSCEQNLNHDAMYWYRQDPGQGLRLIYYSQIVNDFQKGDIAEGYSVSREKKESFPLTVTSAQKNPTAFYLCASSMGRNTEAFFGQGTRLTVV.

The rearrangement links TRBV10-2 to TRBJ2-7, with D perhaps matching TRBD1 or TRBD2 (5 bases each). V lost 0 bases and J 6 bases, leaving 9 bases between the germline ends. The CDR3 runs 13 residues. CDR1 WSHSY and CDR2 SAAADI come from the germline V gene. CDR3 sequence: CASSESRGVEQYF. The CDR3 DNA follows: TGCGCCAGCAGTGAGTCGAGAGGGGTCGAGCAGTACTTC.

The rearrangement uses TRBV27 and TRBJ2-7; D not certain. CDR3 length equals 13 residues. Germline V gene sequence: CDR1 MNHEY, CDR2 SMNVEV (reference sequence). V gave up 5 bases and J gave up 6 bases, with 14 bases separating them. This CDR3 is CASSPLGAGEQYF. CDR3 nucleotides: TGTGCCAGCAGTCCCCTAGGAGCCGGCGAGCAGTACTTC.

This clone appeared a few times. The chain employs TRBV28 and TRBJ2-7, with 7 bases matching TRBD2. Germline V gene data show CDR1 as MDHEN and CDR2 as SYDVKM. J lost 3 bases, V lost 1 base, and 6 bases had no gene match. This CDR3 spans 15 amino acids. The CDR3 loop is CASSLSGGTVYEQYF. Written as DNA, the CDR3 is TGTGCCAGCAGTTTATCCGGGGGGACGGTCTACGAGCAGTACTTC.

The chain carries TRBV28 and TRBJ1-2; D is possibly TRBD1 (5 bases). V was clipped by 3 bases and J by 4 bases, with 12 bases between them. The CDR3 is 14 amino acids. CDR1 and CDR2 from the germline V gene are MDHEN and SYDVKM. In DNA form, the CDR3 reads TGTGCCAGCAGTTTTAGGGGCCTTGTCTATGGCTACACCTTC. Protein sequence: CASSFRGLVYGYTF.

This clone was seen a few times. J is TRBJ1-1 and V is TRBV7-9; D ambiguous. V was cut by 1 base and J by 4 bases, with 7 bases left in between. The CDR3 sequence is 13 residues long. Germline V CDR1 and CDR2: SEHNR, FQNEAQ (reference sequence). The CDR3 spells CASSLEAGTEAFF. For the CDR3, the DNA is TGTGCCAGCAGCTTAGAGGCGGGCACTGAAGCTTTCTTT. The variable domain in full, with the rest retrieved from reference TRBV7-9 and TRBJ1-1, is DTGVSQNPRHKITKRGQNVTFRCDPISEHNRLYWYRQTLGQGPEFLTYFQNEAQLEKSRLLSDRFSAERPKGSFSTLEIQRTEQGDSAMYLCASSLEAGTEAFFGQGTRLTVV.

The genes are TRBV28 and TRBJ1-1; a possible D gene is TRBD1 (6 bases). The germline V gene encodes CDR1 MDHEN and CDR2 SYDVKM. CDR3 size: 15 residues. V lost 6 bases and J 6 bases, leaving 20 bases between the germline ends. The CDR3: CASSPTGTKYAEAFF. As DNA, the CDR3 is TGTGCCAGCAGCCCCACCGGGACAAAATACGCTGAAGCTTTCTTT.